The 9 T cell receptor beta chains listed next were all sequenced from one sample in a study of T cell responses to AZD1222 COVID-19 vaccine. Some clones are missing from TCRdb's copy, which holds only in-frame ones; the method was immunoSEQ multiplex PCR. The sample includes roughly 150,000 clones, about nine tenths of them seen just once. Sequencing used peripheral blood, obtained on day 0 of AZD1222 vaccination. These receptors all come from an adult in good health.

The rearrangement uses TRBV6-2 or TRBV6-3 and TRBJ2-1, with D unclear. This CDR3 is built from 13 residues. Per germline, CDR1 MNHEY and CDR2 SVGEGT. Trimming removed 4 bases at V and 7 bases at J, with 11 bases between. CDR3 protein: CASSSGSTNEQFF. CDR3 sequence (DNA): TGTGCCAGCAGTTCCGGGTCCACTAATGAGCAGTTCTTC.

This clone was counted once. The chain uses TRBV25-1 and TRBJ1-1, with 11 nucleotides matching TRBD1. The CDR3 totals 15 residues. From germline, CDR1 is MGHDK and CDR2 SYGVNS. The V gene end was trimmed by 0 bases and the J gene end by 4 bases; junction bases not matched to a gene: 1. CDR3 nucleotide sequence: TGTGCCAGCAGTGAATACGGGACAGGGGGCACTGAAGCTTTCTTT. This codes for CASSEYGTGGTEAFF.

V is TRBV11-3 and J is TRBJ2-1, with D maybe TRBD2 (6 bases). V dropped 5 bases and J dropped 1 base, with 15 bases sitting between them. Germline lookup yields CDR1 SGHNT and CDR2 YENEEA. The CDR3 extends over 16 amino acids. The CDR3 sequence: CASSPHTSQSYNEQFF. Written as DNA, the CDR3 is TGTGCCAGCAGCCCCCACACTAGCCAATCCTACAATGAGCAGTTCTTC.

V gene TRBV11-2 combines with J gene TRBJ1-1; maybe TRBD1 (5 bases). Between the trimmed V and J ends, which lost 8 bases and 3 bases, there was a span of 16 bases. This CDR3 is built from 14 residues. CDR1 and CDR2 (germline): SGHAT, FQNNGV. CDR3 residues: CASEKQVPDTEAFF. The CDR3 DNA follows: TGTGCCAGCGAGAAACAGGTCCCAGACACTGAAGCTTTCTTT.

This chain uses TRBV24-1 with TRBJ1-1; unclear D gene. Germline V CDR1 and CDR2: KGHDR, SFDVKD. V was cut by 2 bases and J by 4 bases, with 10 bases left in between. The CDR3 is made up of 14 amino acids. CDR3: CATSDSTGFTEAFF. CDR3 coding DNA: TGTGCCACCAGTGATTCGACGGGGTTCACTGAAGCTTTCTTT.

The rearrangement uses TRBV5-4 and TRBJ2-5; TRBD2 aligns across 11 bases. This CDR3 is built from 16 residues. Germline CDR1 and CDR2: SGHNT and YYREEE (reference sequence). The ends lost 4 bases at V and 0 bases at J; junction bases unmatched: 5. The CDR3 DNA reads TGTGCCAGCAGCCGGGGGACTAGCGGCCACCAAGAGACCCAGTACTTC. This translates into CASSRGTSGHQETQYF.

V is TRBV24-1 and J is TRBJ2-3; D tentatively fits TRBD1 or TRBD2 (5 bases each). V was cut by 3 bases and J by 11 bases, with 14 bases left in between. Germline V lookup: CDR1 KGHDR, CDR2 SFDVKD. CDR3 length: 13 residues. The CDR3 spells CATSDGTGPGQYF. The CDR3, as DNA: TGTGCCACCAGTGATGGGACCGGTCCAGGGCAGTATTTT.

The genes are TRBV11-2 and TRBJ1-6, with D unclear. V shed 1 base and J shed 7 bases, with 5 bases lying between them. This CDR3 spans 13 amino acids. Per the germline V gene, CDR1 is SGHAT and CDR2 is FQNNGV. Here the CDR3 DNA reads TGTGCCAGCAGCTTAGGGAAGAATTCACCCCTCCACTTT. It specifies CASSLGKNSPLHF.

This chain links TRBV12-2 with TRBJ2-3. TRBV12-2 counts as a pseudogene. CDR3 size: 14 residues. The CDR3 DNA reads as TGTGCAAGTCGCTTAGCGCGTCAAGGCGATACGCAGTATTTT. Residues: CASRLARQGDTQYF.